The entry that follows covers one T cell receptor (beta chain) sequence. Original methodology: The assay estimated nucleated cells by amplifying reference gene primers. TCRdb's table, derived via immunoSEQ multiplex PCR, lists solely in-frame clones and lacks some. The DNA gave D and trimming, while V, J and clone size come from that table. The sample gives approximately 72,000 clones, approximately 85% of which show up once; roughly 40% is in the top ten. Germline CDR1 reads SGHRS; CDR2 reads YFSETQ. The CDR3 consists of 15 residues. Trimming took off 2 bases at V and 0 bases at J, with 11 bases between the two ends. The data originate from a study of blood T cell repertoires in COVID-19. Study as a whole: The United States, Italy and Spain supplied acute and convalescent COVID-19 samples. Sources were T cells, B-cell-depleted T cells, or PBMCs; the material itself was cDNA or gDNA.

Sequencing was carried out using peripheral blood. The origin of this receptor is a woman older than 75 with active or convalescent COVID-19. The genes are TRBV5-1 and TRBJ1-2, with D hard to call. The CDR3 nucleotides are TGCGCCAGCAGCTTAACTCCACCGGCTAACTATGGCTACACCTTC. Residues: CASSLTPPANYGYTF. Complete variable domain (other parts from reference TRBV5-1 and TRBJ1-2): KAGVTQTPRYLIKTRGQQVTLSCSPISGHRSVSWYQQTPGQGLQFLFEYFSETQRNKGNFPGRFSGRQFSNSRSEMNVSTLELGDSALYLCASSLTPPANYGYTFGSGTRLTVV.